This T cell receptor beta chain came from a study of T cell repertoires in aging, cancer and after chemotherapy. Multiplex touch-down PCR with TRB-A/B primers amplified rearranged V-D-J TRB sequences. TCRdb re-called the multiplex PCR reads through MiXCR, storing one row per CDR3 protein. The sample carries around 2,400 distinct CDR3 sequences, under 30% recorded once. The template was genomic DNA from peripheral blood, not RNA. This clonotype was observed a handful of times. In germline, CDR1 is LNHDA, CDR2 SQIVND (reference sequence). The CDR3 runs to 18 residues. V was clipped by 5 bases and J by 2 bases, with 22 bases between them.

The receptor was isolated from a human donor with a solid tumor. The chain links TRBV19 to TRBJ1-5, with D unclear. Material: blood. CDR3 DNA sequence: TGTGCCAGTAGTTTCTCCACTCGGACGGCTAGTGGCAATCAGCCCCAGCATTTT. This encodes CASSFSTRTASGNQPQHF.